This T cell receptor (beta chain) was observed in a study of shared clonotypes between healthy human individuals. Researchers ran the assay at a deep level. Clones were read by immunoSEQ multiplex PCR, and TCRdb kept only the in-frame ones, dropping some. The sample contains about 2,500,000 clones, 85% to 95% of which appear only once. Points on this clone: Its antigen is undetermined.

Study-wide results and caveats: Rarefaction curves obtained for sorted subsets showed sequencing incomplete despite large depth.

This receptor was taken from a man aged 18 to 29 in good health. The sample taken for sequencing was naive CD4+ T cells sorted from blood. Subset given: CD45RA+ positively selected.

The CDR3, as DNA: TGTGCCAGCAACCTACTAGCGGGGGGCCCAGGGGAGCAGTACTTC. Its translation is CASNLLAGGPGEQYF. This rearrangement joins TRBV6-1 to TRBJ2-7, with 12 positions matching TRBD2. The V segment lost 7 bases and the J segment 7 bases; nucleotides outside the gene matches: 11. The CDR3 consists of 15 residues. Germline CDR1 MNHNS, CDR2 SASEGT.